The 19 T cell receptor beta chains in this list originate from one sample, sequenced in a study of metastatic and nonmetastatic thyroid tumors. TCRdb ran MiXCR on the PCR reads. Of over 10,000 clones in the sample, 12% were seen once. The entire patient cohort was treatment-naive prior to thyroid surgery. The material sequenced was blood. The receptors shown here come from a female donor with papillary thyroid cancer or a benign thyroid nodule (not recorded which). Some clones in this sample may be carry-over from other donors' samples.

This clone was recorded many times. Distinct nucleotide sequences in the sample also encode this CDR3. The CDR3 bases are TGCAGCGTCGCTCGGGGGGGCGGGAGTAGATCCGAGCAGTACTTC. This codes for CSVARGGGSRSEQYF. V gene TRBV29-1 combines with J gene TRBJ2-7; 8 bases match TRBD2. The V gene's germline CDR1 is SQVTM and CDR2 ANQGSEA. This CDR3 has 15 amino acids. The junction had 16 bases not matched to a gene; V was cut back by 6 bases and J by 6 bases.

CDR3 sequence: CASWDGRGITEAFF. DNA for the CDR3: TGTGCCAGCTGGGACGGGCGGGGTATAACTGAAGCTTTCTTT. The chain has TRBV6-1 and TRBJ1-1; the D gene is possibly TRBD1 (5 bases). The germline V gene encodes CDR1 MNHNS and CDR2 SASEGT. The length of the CDR3 is 14 residues. Trimming removed 8 bases from V and 5 bases from J, with 18 bases in between.

At least ten counts were recorded for this clone. The rearrangement links TRBV7-2 to TRBJ2-2, with TRBD2 identical over 10 bases. The CDR3 loop spans 14 amino acids. V shed 6 bases and J 5 bases; nucleotides not matched to a gene: 3. Germline V gene lookup returns CDR1 SGHTA and CDR2 FQGNSA. CDR3 DNA sequence: TGTGCCAGCAGGATGACTAGCGGGACCGGGGAGCTGTTTTTT. The encoded protein is CASRMTSGTGELFF.

This clone was detected a few times. The junction does not match germline at one end; this may be a read error. The chain joins TRBV18 to TRBJ1-3; the D gene is possibly TRBD1 (5 bases). CDR1 is KGHSH, CDR2 LQKENI, per germline. The CDR3 runs to 16 residues. The CDR3 spells CASSPPSTVPGNTIYF. The CDR3 nucleotides are TGTGCCAGCTCACCGCCTTCGACAGTCCCTGGTAACACCATATATTTT. Complete variable domain (other parts from reference TRBV18 and TRBJ1-3): NAGVMQNPRHLVRRRGQEARLRCSPMKGHSHVYWYRQLPEEGLKFMVYLQKENIIDESGMPKERFSAEFPKEGPSILRIQQVVRGDSAAYFCASSPPSTVPGNTIYFGEGSWLTVV.

This clone showed up many times. V usage is TRBV28 and J usage is TRBJ2-7; 10 nucleotides line up with TRBD2. The germline CDR1 and CDR2 sequences are MDHEN and SYDVKM. The CDR3 spans 14 residues. V lost 4 bases, J lost 5 bases, and 5 bases stayed unmatched. CDR3 in amino acids: CASSSSGRANEQYF. The CDR3 DNA reads TGTGCCAGCAGTTCGAGCGGGAGGGCCAACGAGCAGTACTTC.

This clone was found a few times. The chain links TRBV6-5 to TRBJ1-5; D gene unclear. The CDR3 is 13 residues long. Germline V gene lookup returns CDR1 MNHEY and CDR2 SVGAGI. V lost 2 bases and J 4 bases, leaving 6 bases between the germline ends. CDR3 amino acids: CASSYAENQPQHF. For the CDR3, the DNA is TGTGCCAGCAGTTACGCGGAGAATCAGCCCCAGCATTTT.

In this sample, this clone turned up once. One end of the junction fails to match germline, which may point to a read error. The V gene is TRBV12-5, the J gene TRBJ2-1; D is possibly TRBD1 (6 bases). The CDR3 length is 14 residues. The germline gives CDR1 LGHNT, CDR2 FRNRAP. The CDR3 protein is CASGCGGTINVQFF. The CDR3 DNA is TGTGCTAGTGGTTGCGGTGGGACAATCAATGTGCAGTTCTTC.

This clone has at least ten counts. The rearrangement joins TRBV20-1 to TRBJ1-5; D uncertain. The CDR3 is 15 amino acids. Trimming left V 4 bases short and J 3 bases short, with 16 bases between. Germline-derived CDR1 and CDR2 are DFQATT and SNEGSKA (reference sequence). In DNA form, the CDR3 reads TGCAGTGCTATCGATGGTTTTTTTCCCAATCAGCCCCAGCATTTT. Its translation: CSAIDGFFPNQPQHF.

This clone has at least ten counts. V is TRBV29-1 and J is TRBJ2-7; weak D call: TRBD2 (7 bases). V lost 7 bases, J lost 4 bases, and 14 bases lay in between. Germline CDR1 and CDR2: SQVTM and ANQGSEA. There are 12 residues in the CDR3. DNA for the CDR3: TGCAGCGCTCGGGGGGCGGCGTACGAGCAGTACTTC. It encodes CSARGAAYEQYF.

This clone was seen repeatedly, ten times or more. The chain combines TRBV2 with TRBJ2-2; D is ambiguous. The CDR3 runs to 11 residues. V was pared by 6 bases and J by 8 bases, with 7 bases between. From germline, CDR1 is SNHLY and CDR2 FYNNEI. CDR3 sequence: CASRRLGELFF. For the CDR3, the DNA is TGTGCCAGCAGGCGGTTAGGGGAGCTGTTTTTT. Full variable domain (outside the CDR3, taken from reference TRBV2 and TRBJ2-2): EPEVTQTPSHQVTQMGQEVILRCVPISNHLYFYWYRQILGQKVEFLVSFYNNEISEKSEIFDDQFSVERPDGSNFTLKIRSTKLEDSAMYFCASRRLGELFFGEGSRLTVL.

Many counts were recorded for this clone. The rearrangement joins TRBV20-1 to TRBJ2-5; 8 positions agree with TRBD2. Per germline, CDR1 DFQATT and CDR2 SNEGSKA (reference sequence). The CDR3 contains 15 residues. Trimming took 3 bases from V and 4 from J; bases not matched to a gene: 10. The CDR3 coding sequence is TGCAGTGCTAGGTCGGCGGGGGGATTGATAGAGACCCAGTACTTC. Amino acids: CSARSAGGLIETQYF.

The chain recombines TRBV5-1 with TRBJ1-2; D call uncertain. The CDR3 extends over 12 amino acids. V lost 2 bases and J lost 2, with 4 bases in between. Germline loops: CDR1 SGHRS, CDR2 YFSETQ. The CDR3 bases are TGCGCCAGCAGCTTTTTAAACTATGGCTACACCTTC. Translating gives CASSFLNYGYTF.

This clone has just a few counts. This sequence joins TRBV5-4 and TRBJ2-5; no clear D gene. Trimming removed 0 bases from V and 2 bases from J, with 8 bases in between. The V gene's germline CDR1 is SGHNT and CDR2 YYREEE (reference sequence). The CDR3 sequence is 14 residues long. The CDR3 protein is CASSLDGRQETQYF. The CDR3 region has the DNA TGTGCCAGCAGCTTGGACGGTAGACAAGAGACCCAGTACTTC.

The sample holds a few counts of this clone. This chain connects TRBV6-2 or TRBV6-3 to TRBJ2-3; TRBD1 matches 11 bases. The CDR3 is 17 residues long. CDR1 and CDR2 (germline): MNHEY, SVGEGT. The ends lost 2 bases at V and 5 bases at J; junction bases unmatched: 9. CDR3 loop: CASSYGAGQGARDTQYF. The CDR3 DNA reads as TGTGCCAGCAGTTACGGGGCTGGACAGGGGGCGAGAGATACGCAGTATTTT.

This clone was picked up many times. Different DNA sequences within this sample yield the same CDR3. The rearrangement links TRBV9 to TRBJ2-5, with 11 bases aligning to TRBD2. The trim removed 0 bases at V and 5 bases at J, leaving 9 bases unmatched. Germline CDR1 is SGDLS and CDR2 is YYNGEE. This CDR3 has 17 residues. CDR3: CASSVAGSGGVWETQYF. In DNA, the CDR3 is TGTGCCAGCAGCGTAGCGGGTAGCGGGGGGGTTTGGGAGACCCAGTACTTC.

The table lists this clone with a few counts. An end of the junction does not agree with germline; a read error may underlie this. The sample holds other DNA sequences that translate to the same CDR3. The chain combines TRBV6-2 or TRBV6-3 with TRBJ2-2; TRBD1 might be the D (6 bases). Germline loops: CDR1 MNHEY, CDR2 SVGEGT. The CDR3 runs to 16 residues. CDR3 in amino acids: CASSYGGGWRTGELFF. As DNA, the CDR3 is TGTGCCAGCAGTTACGGTGGGGGCTGGAGAACCGGTGAGCTGTTTTTT.

Points on this clone: One junction end disagrees with the germline gene, perhaps due to a read error. CDR3 loop: CASSLSSGFAGELFF. Written as DNA, the CDR3 is TGTGCCAGCAGCTTAAGTAGCGGGTTTGCCGGGGAGTTGTTTTTT. The chain joins TRBV7-3 to TRBJ2-2, with 7 positions matching TRBD2. Germline loops: CDR1 SGHTA, CDR2 FQGTGA. The CDR3 contains 15 residues.

In this sample, this clone turned up many times. The genes are TRBV3-1 and TRBJ1-1; no reliable D call. There are 14 residues in the CDR3. Trimming stripped 2 bases from V and 1 base from J, with 8 bases between. CDR1 and CDR2 (germline): LGHDT, YNNKEL (reference sequence). Here the CDR3 DNA reads TGTGCCAGCAGCCAAACGGAGAGGAACACTGAAGCTTTCTTT. Translating it yields CASSQTERNTEAFF.

This clone was counted ten times or more. The gene calls are TRBV7-2 and TRBJ2-1; 9 bases map to TRBD1. J lost 9 bases, V lost 5 bases, and 14 bases had no gene match. Germline CDR1 and CDR2: SGHTA and FQGNSA. CDR3 length equals 16 residues. In DNA form, the CDR3 reads TGTGCCAGCAGCCAGTCCCCCGGGACAGGGTCGGGTGAGCAGTTCTTC. Encoded protein: CASSQSPGTGSGEQFF. Full variable domain (missing parts from reference TRBV7-2 and TRBJ2-1): GAGVSQSPSNKVTEKGKDVELRCDPISGHTALYWYRQSLGQGLEFLIYFQGNSAPDKSGLPSDRFSAERTGGSVSTLTIQRTQQEDSAVYLCASSQSPGTGSGEQFFGPGTRLTVL.